The 22 T cell receptor beta chains below all came from one sample that was sequenced in a study of T cells after posttransplantation cyclophosphamide. Cyclophosphamide on days +3 and +4 followed busulfan-fludarabine conditioning and a marrow graft. Data came from immunoSEQ multiplex PCR; TCRdb stores just in-frame clones and leaves some out. The repertoire holds approximately 39,000 clones, with around 78% as singletons. The specimen was CD4+ T cells sorted from blood, collected 1,700 to 2,000 days after a stem cell transplant with posttransplant cyclophosphamide. The receptors here all came from a female patient aged 35 to 55 who received an allogeneic stem cell transplant from a related donor, was CMV-positive, and had no GVHD. Some T cells may be transferred from the graft donor.

The gene calls are TRBV5-1 and TRBJ2-4; 12 positions match TRBD1. CDR1 SGHRS and CDR2 YFSETQ come from the germline V gene. The V gene end was trimmed by 4 bases and the J gene end by 4 bases; junction bases not matched to a gene: 15. This CDR3 has 19 residues. CDR3 coding DNA: TGCGCCAGCAGCCCTGACCCAAGTAGGGACAGGGGGCGAAAAAACATTCAGTACTTC. This sequence encodes CASSPDPSRDRGRKNIQYF.

Here the CDR3 reads CASSIGQAKGDEKLFF. DNA for the CDR3: TGCGCCAGCAGTATAGGACAGGCTAAAGGGGATGAAAAACTGTTTTTT. The gene calls are TRBV5-1 and TRBJ1-4; the match to TRBD1 covers 7 bases. J was trimmed by 6 bases and V by 5 bases; bases with no gene match: 13. The germline gives CDR1 SGHRS, CDR2 YFSETQ. The CDR3 has 16 amino acids.

This chain links TRBV21-1 with TRBJ1-1. TRBV21-1 is flagged as a pseudogene. CDR3 length: 12 amino acids. The CDR3 is CASSSREVGAFF. Here the CDR3 DNA reads TGTGCCAGCAGCTCCCGGGAGGTAGGAGCTTTCTTT.

This sequence joins TRBV5-1 and TRBJ1-1; D possibly corresponds to TRBD1 (6 bases). CDR1 and CDR2 from the germline V gene are SGHRS and YFSETQ. Trimming removed 4 bases from V and 6 bases from J, with 16 bases in between. This CDR3 is 14 amino acids long. This CDR3 is CASSPYRAGAEAFF. The DNA of the CDR3 is TGCGCCAGCAGCCCTTACAGGGCGGGCGCTGAAGCTTTCTTT.

This clone was picked up a small number of times. This chain uses TRBV2 with TRBJ1-6; D unclear. The length of the CDR3 is 13 residues. Trimming pared 4 bases from V and 5 bases from J, leaving 6 bases between. Germline V lookup: CDR1 SNHLY, CDR2 FYNNEI. The CDR3 DNA sequence: TGTGCCAGCAGTGCGGCGGATAATTCACCCCTCCACTTT. It specifies CASSAADNSPLHF. The full variable domain, in which reference TRBV2 and TRBJ1-6 provide the parts outside the CDR3, is EPEVTQTPSHQVTQMGQEVILRCVPISNHLYFYWYRQILGQKVEFLVSFYNNEISEKSEIFDDQFSVERPDGSNFTLKIRSTKLEDSAMYFCASSAADNSPLHFGNGTRLTVT.

The chain joins TRBV28 to TRBJ1-2, with D maybe TRBD1 (5 bases). The CDR3 loop spans 16 amino acids. Germline V gene lookup returns CDR1 MDHEN and CDR2 SYDVKM. Trimming took off 5 bases at V and 0 bases at J, with 16 bases between the two ends. The DNA for the CDR3 is TGTGCCAGCAGTCCGGCGGGACCGATCACTAACTATGGCTACACCTTC. Residues: CASSPAGPITNYGYTF.

This clone was detected once. This sequence joins TRBV6-5 and TRBJ2-7; 8 nucleotides align to TRBD2. From germline, CDR1 is MNHEY and CDR2 SVGAGI. The CDR3 sequence is 15 residues long. J was trimmed by 3 bases and V by 10 bases; bases with no gene match: 14. The CDR3 sequence is CATFSGGPNSYEQYF. As DNA, the CDR3 is TGTGCCACCTTCTCGGGGGGGCCGAACAGCTACGAGCAGTACTTC.

This sequence joins TRBV5-5 and TRBJ1-2; 7 bases are a match to TRBD1. CDR1 and CDR2 (germline): SGHKS, YYEKEE (reference sequence). The CDR3 extends over 17 amino acids. The J segment lost 5 bases and the V segment lost 0 bases, leaving 13 bases of the junction unmatched. This CDR3 is CASSLGSRGLGVYGYTF. In nucleotides, the CDR3 is TGTGCCAGCAGCTTGGGGTCGAGGGGGCTTGGGGTTTATGGCTACACCTTC.

The gene calls are TRBV6-5 and TRBJ2-7; 10 bases fit TRBD1. CDR3 length: 14 residues. Germline V CDR1 and CDR2: MNHEY, SVGAGI. V shed 7 bases and J 4 bases; nucleotides not matched to a gene: 7. CDR3 amino acids: CASKSGTGVYEQYF. CDR3 nucleotide sequence: TGTGCCAGCAAGTCCGGGACAGGGGTATACGAGCAGTACTTC.

As concerns this clone: At one of its ends the junction is not consistent with the germline gene, which may arise from a read error. The rearrangement links TRBV5-3 to TRBJ2-7; TRBD2 agrees at 12 bases. TRBV5-3 is designated an ORF whose function remains uncertain. This CDR3 spans 15 amino acids. Here the CDR3 reads CASSSTSGRTDEQYF. CDR3 bases: TGTGCCAGCAGCTCGACTAGCGGGAGAACCGACGAGCAGTACTTC.

V is TRBV6-5 and J is TRBJ1-1; D gene uncertain. Germline CDR1 and CDR2: MNHEY and SVGAGI. The V gene lost 3 bases and the J gene lost 0 bases, with 14 bases spanning the gap. The CDR3 runs 16 residues. The CDR3 region is CASSYRSRRMNTEAFF. CDR3 bases: TGTGCCAGCAGTTATCGGAGCCGTCGCATGAACACTGAAGCTTTCTTT.

V and J are TRBV6-5 and TRBJ2-5, with TRBD1 matching over 7 bases. The CDR3 consists of 16 residues. Per germline, CDR1 MNHEY and CDR2 SVGAGI. After removal of 4 bases from V and 2 bases from J, the junction contained 10 bases not matched to a gene. The CDR3 region is CASSSMGQILQETQYF. CDR3 nucleotide sequence: TGTGCCAGCAGTTCTATGGGACAGATACTACAAGAGACCCAGTACTTC.

The V call is TRBV7-2, the J call TRBJ2-7; D unresolved. There are 15 residues in the CDR3. V gave up 2 bases and J gave up 4 bases, with 15 bases separating them. Germline CDR1 and CDR2: SGHTA and FQGNSA. The CDR3, as DNA: TGTGCCAGCAGCTTAAGCGATCCCCCTTTTTACGAGCAGTACTTC. It translates to CASSLSDPPFYEQYF.

The V call is TRBV9, the J call TRBJ2-1; 8 positions agree with TRBD2. The length of the CDR3 is 15 residues. Losses at the gene ends were 4 bases for V and 2 bases for J; bases not matched to a gene: 5. Germline V gene sequence: CDR1 SGDLS, CDR2 YYNGEE. The CDR3 spells CASSRSGGAYNEQFF. CDR3 sequence (DNA): TGTGCCAGCAGCCGAAGCGGGGGCGCCTACAATGAGCAGTTCTTC.

This chain connects TRBV5-1 to TRBJ1-2, with TRBD1 identical over 7 bases. After removal of 9 bases from V and 5 bases from J, the junction contained 10 bases not matched to a gene. CDR1 SGHRS and CDR2 YFSETQ come from the germline V gene. This CDR3 has 13 residues. In DNA, the CDR3 is TGCGCCACTACGACAGGGATGGGGTATGGCTACACCTTC. Translating gives CATTTGMGYGYTF.

This chain uses TRBV7-2 with TRBJ2-1, with a weak D call TRBD2 (7 bases). Trimming removed 5 bases from V and 0 bases from J, with 14 bases in between. The CDR3 sequence is 16 residues long. Per germline, CDR1 SGHTA and CDR2 FQGNSA. The CDR3 here is CASSVAGASSYNEQFF. CDR3 nucleotide sequence: TGTGCCAGCAGCGTCGCGGGGGCCTCCTCCTACAATGAGCAGTTCTTC.

This clone was seen once. This sequence joins TRBV19 and TRBJ2-1; 7 nucleotides match TRBD1. Germline values: CDR1 LNHDA, CDR2 SQIVND (reference sequence). The CDR3 is 15 residues long. With V trimmed by 5 bases and J by 6 bases, 10 bases remained unmatched. The CDR3 nucleotides are TGTGCCAGTAGTCAGTCGACAGGGAGTCCCAATGAGCAGTTCTTC. This encodes CASSQSTGSPNEQFF.

V gene TRBV11-2 combines with J gene TRBJ1-4; 9 bases align to TRBD1. Germline loops: CDR1 SGHAT, CDR2 FQNNGV. V lost 1 base to trimming and J lost 5 bases; unmatched junction nucleotides: 5. The CDR3 runs 16 residues. CDR3 sequence: CASSLGVGTGNEKLFF. In nucleotides, the CDR3 is TGTGCCAGCAGCTTAGGGGTAGGGACAGGGAATGAAAAACTGTTTTTT.

This clone was picked up a small number of times. The chain has TRBV5-6 and TRBJ1-5; TRBD1 aligns across 8 bases. V was clipped by 1 base and J by 2 bases; unmatched bases: 8. Per germline, CDR1 SGHDT and CDR2 YYEEEE. The CDR3 sequence is 17 residues long. The CDR3 region has the DNA TGTGCCAGCAGCTTGCTGACAGGGGTAGGTGGCAATCAGCCCCAGCATTTT. Its translation: CASSLLTGVGGNQPQHF.

The CDR3 nucleotides are TGTGCCAGCAGTGAACTAGCGGGGGGGCTCGGGACCCAGTACTTC. As protein: CASSELAGGLGTQYF. The chain links TRBV2 to TRBJ2-5, with TRBD2 matching over 12 bases. The V gene end was trimmed by 2 bases and the J gene end by 7 bases; junction bases not matched to a gene: 5. CDR3 size: 15 residues. The germline V gene has CDR1 SNHLY and CDR2 FYNNEI. Combining the CDR3 with reference TRBV2 and TRBJ2-5 gives the whole variable domain EPEVTQTPSHQVTQMGQEVILRCVPISNHLYFYWYRQILGQKVEFLVSFYNNEISEKSEIFDDQFSVERPDGSNFTLKIRSTKLEDSAMYFCASSELAGGLGTQYFGPGTRLLVL.

This clone was seen once. This chain connects TRBV18 to TRBJ1-1; D is undetermined. V was pared by 6 bases and J by 1 base, with 12 bases between. The V gene's germline CDR1 is KGHSH and CDR2 LQKENI. The CDR3 loop spans 14 amino acids. The CDR3, as DNA: TGTGCCAGCTCGCGGGAATATACGAACACTGAAGCTTTCTTT. Translating gives CASSREYTNTEAFF.

The DNA of the CDR3 is TGTGCCAGCAGCCCCCGGACAGGGGAGAACACCGGGGAGCTGTTTTTT. Its protein product is CASSPRTGENTGELFF. This rearrangement joins TRBV7-6 to TRBJ2-2; 9 nucleotides align to TRBD1. With 5 bases clipped from V and 1 base from J, the junction kept 5 bases outside the gene matches. The length of the CDR3 is 16 residues. Germline V gives CDR1 SGHVS, CDR2 FNYEAQ.